Below are 31 T cell receptor beta chains sequenced from a single sample in a study of shared clonotypes between healthy human individuals. The repertoire was sequenced with immunoSEQ multiplex PCR; TCRdb's copy has only in-frame clones and lacks some. The sample consists of fewer than 1.6 million clones, just under 99% of them appearing once. Source material: naive CD4+ T cells sorted from blood. This sample's subset: CD45RA+ positively selected. These receptors all come from a man aged 25 to 40 in good health.

This clone is a singleton in its sample. CDR3 protein: CASSQDMGEYYEQYF. For the CDR3, the DNA is TGCGCCAGCAGCCAAGATATGGGTGAATACTACGAGCAGTACTTC. This chain joins TRBV4-3 and TRBJ2-7; D uncertain. Trimming shortened V by 0 bases and J by 3 bases, and 12 bases separated the two germline ends. CDR1 LGHNA and CDR2 YSLEER come from the germline V gene. The CDR3 contains 15 residues.

CDR3 amino acids: CANTTGELFF. The CDR3 nucleotides are TGCGCCAATACGACCGGGGAGCTGTTTTTT. This chain uses TRBV5-1 with TRBJ2-2; no reliable D call. CDR1 is SGHRS, CDR2 YFSETQ, per germline. The V gene lost 9 bases and the J gene lost 5 bases, with 5 bases spanning the gap. CDR3 size: 10 residues.

Notes on this clone: Distinct nucleotide sequences in the sample also encode this CDR3. The gene calls are TRBV5-1 and TRBJ2-3; D is ambiguous. Trimming stripped 0 bases from V and 1 base from J, with 6 bases between. The CDR3 length is 14 residues. The V gene's germline CDR1 is SGHRS and CDR2 YFSETQ. The CDR3 DNA reads as TGCGCCAGCAGCTTGGAAAGCGGCACAGATACGCAGTATTTT. Its translation is CASSLESGTDTQYF. Looking up the rest from reference TRBV5-1 and TRBJ2-3 gives the full variable domain: KAGVTQTPRYLIKTRGQQVTLSCSPISGHRSVSWYQQTPGQGLQFLFEYFSETQRNKGNFPGRFSGRQFSNSRSEMNVSTLELGDSALYLCASSLESGTDTQYFGPGTRLTVL.

The V and J genes are TRBV18 and TRBJ1-1; D call uncertain. Between the trimmed V and J ends, which lost 0 bases and 6 bases, there was a span of 8 bases. Per the germline V gene, CDR1 is KGHSH and CDR2 is LQKENI. The CDR3 extends over 13 amino acids. In DNA form, the CDR3 reads TGTGCCAGCTCACCACCCGGGGTCCCTGAAGCTTTCTTT. Translating it yields CASSPPGVPEAFF.

The CDR3 sequence is CASSSENYNEQFF. The CDR3 DNA reads TGTGCCAGCAGTTCCGAAAACTACAATGAGCAGTTCTTC. The chain uses TRBV28 and TRBJ2-1, with D hard to call. Germline values: CDR1 MDHEN, CDR2 SYDVKM. This CDR3 comprises 13 residues. V lost 4 bases and J lost 3, with 7 bases in between.

The V and J genes are TRBV5-1 and TRBJ2-7; D gene uncertain. Looked up from germline, CDR1 is SGHRS and CDR2 is YFSETQ. The CDR3 length is 16 residues. V lost 0 bases and J 6 bases, leaving 19 bases between the germline ends. CDR3 sequence (DNA): TGCGCCAGCAGCTTGGATGTCAGCGATACTTTATTCGAGCAGTACTTC. This translates into CASSLDVSDTLFEQYF.

The CDR3 DNA is TGTGCCAGCTCACCACTTCCAGCGGGAGGATTGTGGGAGACCCAGTACTTC. Translation: CASSPLPAGGLWETQYF. This sequence joins TRBV18 and TRBJ2-5; TRBD2 matches 9 bases. V trimming: 1 base; J trimming: 5 bases; junction bases outside the gene matches: 11. Germline V CDR1 and CDR2: KGHSH, LQKENI. The CDR3 extends over 17 amino acids.

The rearrangement links TRBV28 to TRBJ2-7; 10 bases are a match to TRBD1. Germline V gene data show CDR1 as MDHEN and CDR2 as SYDVKM. This CDR3 is built from 17 residues. V gave up 4 bases and J gave up 0 bases; unmatched junction bases: 9. DNA of the CDR3: TGTGCCAGCAGTTCCGATATCCGGGACAGGGGCTCCTACGAGCAGTACTTC. As protein: CASSSDIRDRGSYEQYF.

In this sample, this clone turned up once. The chain links TRBV28 to TRBJ2-7; 11 nucleotides align to TRBD2. This CDR3 has 15 residues. Germline V lookup: CDR1 MDHEN, CDR2 SYDVKM. V trimming: 6 bases; J trimming: 3 bases; junction bases outside the gene matches: 7. In nucleotides, the CDR3 is TGTGCCAGCAGACTAGGGACTAGCGGAAACTACGAGCAGTACTTC. Its translation is CASRLGTSGNYEQYF.

The V and J genes are TRBV28 and TRBJ2-7; D ambiguous. CDR3 length: 9 amino acids. Germline V gives CDR1 MDHEN, CDR2 SYDVKM. V was shortened by 5 bases and J by 12 bases, with 8 bases between the two germline ends. Here the CDR3 DNA reads TGTGCCAGCAGTCCCCCCTGGTACTTC. It encodes CASSPPWYF. The full variable domain, its missing parts supplied by reference TRBV28 and TRBJ2-7, is DVKVTQSSRYLVKRTGEKVFLECVQDMDHENMFWYRQDPGLGLRLIYFSYDVKMKEKGDIPEGYSVSREKKERFSLILESASTNQTSMYLCASSPPWYFGPGTRLTVT.

V and J are TRBV7-3 and TRBJ2-1; 7 nucleotides match TRBD1. Germline assignment: CDR1 SGHTA and CDR2 FQGTGA. The V gene end was trimmed by 6 bases and the J gene end by 6 bases; junction bases not matched to a gene: 8. This CDR3 comprises 14 residues. CDR3 sequence: CASRATGVGNEQFF. In DNA form, the CDR3 reads TGTGCCAGCAGAGCAACAGGGGTGGGCAATGAGCAGTTCTTC.

The J gene is TRBJ1-5, the V gene TRBV10-3, with 12 bases fitting TRBD1. This CDR3 comprises 17 residues. Unmatched junction bases numbered 7, after V lost 0 bases and J lost 7 bases. Germline CDR1 and CDR2: ENHRY and SYGVKD. The CDR3 region has the DNA TGTGCCATCAGTGAGTCCGGGGACAGGGGGCTTGGACAGCCCCAGCATTTT. Encoded protein: CAISESGDRGLGQPQHF.

This chain joins TRBV7-9 and TRBJ1-5, with D tentatively TRBD1 (6 bases). Germline assignment: CDR1 SEHNR and CDR2 FQNEAQ (reference sequence). The CDR3 totals 16 residues. Trimming removed 1 base at V and 4 bases at J, with 14 bases between. The CDR3 reads CASSLGTGIGNQPQHF. For the CDR3, the DNA is TGTGCCAGCAGCTTAGGTACAGGGATAGGGAATCAGCCCCAGCATTTT. Together with reference TRBV7-9 and TRBJ1-5, the CDR3 gives the full variable domain: DTGVSQNPRHKITKRGQNVTFRCDPISEHNRLYWYRQTLGQGPEFLTYFQNEAQLEKSRLLSDRFSAERPKGSFSTLEIQRTEQGDSAMYLCASSLGTGIGNQPQHFGDGTRLSIL.

V gene TRBV29-1 combines with J gene TRBJ2-7; 13 bases fit TRBD2. This CDR3 contains 15 residues. The ends lost 6 bases at V and 6 bases at J; junction bases unmatched: 11. From germline, CDR1 is SQVTM and CDR2 ANQGSEA. As DNA, the CDR3 is TGCAGCGTCGGGACTAGCGGGAATAGGGGCGGCGAGCAGTACTTC. Translation gives CSVGTSGNRGGEQYF.

The V and J genes are TRBV14 and TRBJ2-7; D might be TRBD2 (5 bases). The ends were cut back, 4 bases at V and 0 bases at J, with 13 bases in the middle. This CDR3 has 15 residues. The germline V gene has CDR1 SGHDN and CDR2 FVKESK. The CDR3 DNA follows: TGTGCCAGCAGCCCTCTTGGGGAGAGCTCCTACGAGCAGTACTTC. Amino acid sequence: CASSPLGESSYEQYF.

The chain is built from TRBV29-1 and TRBJ2-7; TRBD2 agrees at 12 bases. Germline trimming cut 6 bases from V and 5 bases from J; bases unmatched to any gene: 8. This CDR3 has 14 residues. Germline-derived CDR1 and CDR2 are SQVTM and ANQGSEA. In nucleotides, the CDR3 is TGCAGCGTGCTAGCGGGAGGGCCAAAGGACGAGCAGTACTTC. This gives the protein CSVLAGGPKDEQYF.

This clone has just one count. This chain uses TRBV29-1 with TRBJ2-7, with D uncertain. The germline V gene encodes CDR1 SQVTM and CDR2 ANQGSEA. The CDR3 extends over 13 amino acids. V was cut by 0 bases and J by 3 bases, with 9 bases left in between. CDR3 amino acids: CSVEEGYSYEQYF. CDR3 in DNA: TGCAGCGTTGAAGAGGGGTATAGCTACGAGCAGTACTTC.

This chain uses TRBV6-5 with TRBJ2-7, with a possible D match to TRBD1 (6 bases). CDR3 size: 15 residues. In germline, CDR1 is MNHEY, CDR2 SVGAGI. The V end lost 0 bases, the J end lost 7 bases, and 16 bases lay between the germline ends. For the CDR3, the DNA is TGTGCCAGCAGTTACTCCTGGACAGCTGGTCTAGAGCAGTACTTC. Protein: CASSYSWTAGLEQYF.

V usage is TRBV5-6 and J usage is TRBJ2-3; perhaps TRBD2 as D (5 bases). Per the germline V gene, CDR1 is SGHDT and CDR2 is YYEEEE. The ends were cut back, 4 bases at V and 6 bases at J, with 9 bases in the middle. This CDR3 is 12 amino acids long. The CDR3 loop is CASSRGVDTQYF. CDR3 DNA: TGTGCCAGCAGCCGGGGAGTGGATACGCAGTATTTT. Full variable domain (remainder filled in from reference TRBV5-6 and TRBJ2-3): DAGVTQSPTHLIKTRGQQVTLRCSPKSGHDTVSWYQQALGQGPQFIFQYYEEEERQRGNFPDRFSGHQFPNYSSELNVNALLLGDSALYLCASSRGVDTQYFGPGTRLTVL.

With regard to this clone: At one end the junction does not follow the germline gene, possibly because of a read error. This chain connects TRBV7-7 to TRBJ2-5, with 7 bases matching TRBD2. Germline CDR1 and CDR2: SSHAT and FNYEAQ (reference sequence). The CDR3 length is 14 residues. This CDR3 reads CASSYGGGRQTQYF. In DNA, the CDR3 is TGTGCTAGCAGCTACGGGGGAGGGAGGCAGACCCAGTACTTC. Full variable domain (outside the CDR3, taken from reference TRBV7-7 and TRBJ2-5): GAGVSQSPRYKVTKRGQDVTLRCDPISSHATLYWYQQALGQGPEFLTYFNYEAQPDKSGLPSDRFSAERPEGSISTLTIQRTEQRDSAMYRCASSYGGGRQTQYFGPGTRLLVL.

This chain links TRBV7-3 with TRBJ2-6, with D perhaps being TRBD1 or TRBD2 (6 bases each). The CDR3 has 15 amino acids. CDR1 and CDR2 (germline): SGHTA, FQGTGA. The V and J ends lost 8 bases and 4 bases respectively, with 15 bases between them. The CDR3 protein is CASRGGPSGANVLTF. The CDR3 nucleotides are TGTGCCAGCCGAGGGGGGCCATCAGGGGCCAACGTCCTGACTTTC.

The rearrangement joins TRBV2 to TRBJ2-1; 8 nucleotides align to TRBD2. The V gene end was trimmed by 8 bases and the J gene end by 1 base; junction bases not matched to a gene: 7. Germline assignment: CDR1 SNHLY and CDR2 FYNNEI. The CDR3 consists of 15 residues. As DNA, the CDR3 is TGTGCCAGCTTCGGGAGGGAGTTATCCTACAATGAGCAGTTCTTC. As protein: CASFGRELSYNEQFF.

The chain links TRBV5-6 to TRBJ1-5; 8 positions match TRBD1. CDR3 size: 16 residues. The V and J ends lost 1 base and 5 bases, in that order; junction bases with no gene match: 8. Germline CDR1 SGHDT, CDR2 YYEEEE. CDR3: CASSLSRTGPYQPQHF. CDR3 in DNA: TGTGCCAGCAGCTTGTCTAGGACAGGGCCATATCAGCCCCAGCATTTT.

This clone was recorded once. The chain links TRBV5-4 to TRBJ2-1; possibly TRBD2 for D (6 bases). The CDR3 spans 15 residues. The germline V and J ends were trimmed by 0 bases and 7 bases, with 14 bases remaining between them. Germline V gene sequence: CDR1 SGHNT, CDR2 YYREEE (reference sequence). CDR3 residues: CASSLVGGTPNEQFF. The CDR3 bases are TGTGCCAGCAGCTTGGTGGGAGGAACCCCTAATGAGCAGTTCTTC.

The chain employs TRBV7-2 and TRBJ1-1; D possibly corresponds to TRBD1 (5 bases). The CDR3 is made up of 12 amino acids. Trimming removed 2 bases at V and 13 bases at J, with 14 bases between. Germline loops: CDR1 SGHTA, CDR2 FQGNSA. The CDR3 DNA follows: TGTGCCAGCAGCTTAATTGGAGGGGTCGGTTTCTTT. It encodes CASSLIGGVGFF.

CDR3 sequence: CASSIAGGLSNEQFF. In DNA, the CDR3 is TGCGCCAGCAGTATAGCGGGAGGGTTAAGCAATGAGCAGTTCTTC. The chain combines TRBV10-2 with TRBJ2-1, with TRBD2 matching 11 bases. V was pared by 5 bases and J by 6 bases, with 6 bases of the junction left unmatched. Germline values: CDR1 WSHSY, CDR2 SAAADI. There are 15 residues in the CDR3.

The V call is TRBV9, the J call TRBJ2-1; 7 bases match TRBD1. The germline CDR1 and CDR2 sequences are SGDLS and YYNGEE. With V trimmed by 0 bases and J by 3 bases, 3 bases remained unmatched. There are 15 residues in the CDR3. This CDR3 reads CASSVDRGIYNEQFF. CDR3 DNA sequence: TGTGCCAGCAGCGTAGACAGGGGAATCTACAATGAGCAGTTCTTC.

This clone is a singleton in its sample. The J gene is TRBJ1-2, the V gene TRBV29-1; D is perhaps TRBD1 (5 bases). Germline lookup yields CDR1 SQVTM and CDR2 ANQGSEA. The CDR3 loop spans 12 amino acids. The V and J ends lost 7 bases and 7 bases respectively, with 16 bases between them. The CDR3: CSGFGGNGGYTF. Here the CDR3 DNA reads TGCAGCGGATTCGGGGGAAACGGTGGCTACACCTTC.

For this clone: Other DNA variants within this sample encode the same CDR3. The chain recombines TRBV5-1 with TRBJ2-5; D unresolved. Trimming cost V 0 bases and J 8 bases, with 5 bases left between them. From germline, CDR1 is SGHRS and CDR2 YFSETQ. The CDR3 has 11 residues. The CDR3 region has the DNA TGCGCCAGCAGCTTGGGTGACACCCAGTACTTC. Translating it yields CASSLGDTQYF.

The J gene is TRBJ1-3, the V gene TRBV7-8, with a weak D call TRBD1 (5 bases). The CDR3 consists of 15 residues. CDR1 SGHVS and CDR2 FQNEAQ come from the germline V gene. The ends were cut back, 6 bases at V and 3 bases at J, with 15 bases in the middle. The DNA of the CDR3 is TGTGCCAGCAGGTTCGCCTTGGGGGATGGAAACACCATATATTTT. Translated, it gives CASRFALGDGNTIYF.

This sequence joins TRBV7-2 and TRBJ1-5, with no clear D. Germline-derived CDR1 and CDR2 are SGHTA and FQGNSA. V lost 5 bases and J 4 bases, leaving 21 bases between the germline ends. The CDR3 is made up of 17 amino acids. The CDR3 reads CASSPQRGPESNQPQHF. The CDR3, as DNA: TGTGCCAGCAGCCCACAACGAGGACCCGAGAGTAATCAGCCCCAGCATTTT.